One T cell receptor (beta chain) is described in this entry. The sample belongs to a study of blood T cell repertoires in COVID-19. Study-level information: Some COVID-19 samples were acute and others convalescent; all came from the United States, Italy and Spain. T cells, B-cell-depleted T cells, or PBMCs supplied cDNA or gDNA.

Profiled with immunoSEQ multiplex PCR; TCRdb holds only in-frame clones, not every one. The data hold around 46,000 clones, with 80% to 85% observed a single time. The sequencing sample was made of peripheral blood. This sequence was found in a man in his 70s with acute or convalescent COVID-19.

The CDR3 region has the DNA TGTGCCAGCAGTTTAGGTCTAGCGGGGAGGACTAGCACAGATACGCAGTATTTT. Protein product: CASSLGLAGRTSTDTQYF. V gene TRBV28 combines with J gene TRBJ2-3; 9 positions match TRBD2. J lost 0 bases, V lost 2 bases, and 9 bases had no gene match. The CDR3 is 18 amino acids. Germline assignment: CDR1 MDHEN and CDR2 SYDVKM. The full variable domain, its missing parts supplied by reference TRBV28 and TRBJ2-3, is DVKVTQSSRYLVKRTGEKVFLECVQDMDHENMFWYRQDPGLGLRLIYFSYDVKMKEKGDIPEGYSVSREKKERFSLILESASTNQTSMYLCASSLGLAGRTSTDTQYFGPGTRLTVL.